This paragraph reports one T cell receptor (beta chain). In the same sample, other DNA sequences code for this CDR3. This record belongs to a study of cytomegalovirus exposure and HLA in healthy donors. The data were produced by immunoSEQ multiplex PCR, yet TCRdb's version contains in-frame clones alone and is incomplete. The sample carries about 88,000 clones, approximately 88% recorded once. The V gene's germline CDR1 is SGHTA and CDR2 FQGNSA. This CDR3 spans 13 amino acids. Trimming took off 1 base at V and 0 bases at J, with 4 bases between the two ends. The sequencing sample was made of PBMCs. The origin of this receptor is a woman between 18 and 30 years old in good health and CMV-seropositive. The rearrangement uses TRBV7-2 and TRBJ2-7; D unresolved. This CDR3 is CASSLDSSYEQYF. DNA for the CDR3: TGTGCCAGCAGCTTAGACAGCTCCTACGAGCAGTACTTC.